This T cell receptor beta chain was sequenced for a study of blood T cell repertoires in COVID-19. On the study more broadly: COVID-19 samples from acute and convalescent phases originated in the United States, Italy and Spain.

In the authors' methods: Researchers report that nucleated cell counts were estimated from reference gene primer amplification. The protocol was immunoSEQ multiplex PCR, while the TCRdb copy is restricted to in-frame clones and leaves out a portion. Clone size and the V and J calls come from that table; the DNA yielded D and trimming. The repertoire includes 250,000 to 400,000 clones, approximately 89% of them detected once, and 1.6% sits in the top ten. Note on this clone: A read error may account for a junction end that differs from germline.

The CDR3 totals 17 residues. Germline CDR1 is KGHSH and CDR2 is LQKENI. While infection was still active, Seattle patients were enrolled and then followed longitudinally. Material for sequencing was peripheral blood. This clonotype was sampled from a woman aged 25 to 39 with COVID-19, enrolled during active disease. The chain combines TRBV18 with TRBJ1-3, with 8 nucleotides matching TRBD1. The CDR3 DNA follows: TGTGCCAGCGCACCACGGACAGGGTCTGCCTCTGGAAACACCATATATTTT. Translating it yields CASAPRTGSASGNTIYF.